These 26 T cell receptor beta chains were sequenced from one sample in a study of PD-L1 blockade in urothelial cancer (dated by TCRdb to 2015 to 2018). Receptor amplification or capture employed the immunoSEQ multiplex PCR assay. Drawn from immuneACCESS, this table holds only the in-frame rearrangements with V and J called that TCRdb kept. Clones are partly lost; checked studies trace under half to an unresolved V gene and leave the rest unexplained. Counted in this sample were about 43,000 clones; about 88% of them appeared once. The biggest ten clones account for around an eighth of the sample. Sequencing was performed on PBMCs, taken around atezolizumab (anti-PD-L1) treatment. The receptors were gathered from a woman aged 60-75 years with urothelial cancer.

The CDR3 bases are TGCGCCAGCAGCTCTCAGGCCGCTGGGGCCAACGTCCTGACTTTC. This translates into CASSSQAAGANVLTF. V gene TRBV5-1 combines with J gene TRBJ2-6, with no clear D. This CDR3 is 15 amino acids long. Trimming removed 3 bases from V and 2 bases from J, with 9 bases in between. The germline CDR1 and CDR2 sequences are SGHRS and YFSETQ.

This chain links TRBV7-3 with TRBJ2-1; TRBD2 matches at 11 bases. Germline trimming cut 3 bases from V and 9 bases from J; bases unmatched to any gene: 4. The CDR3 is 14 residues long. Germline V gene lookup returns CDR1 SGHTA and CDR2 FQGTGA. CDR3 bases: TGTGCCAGCAGCTTTAGCGGGGGGGCGGGTGAGCAGTTCTTC. This codes for CASSFSGGAGEQFF.

The chain combines TRBV7-2 with TRBJ2-7; 7 bases match TRBD2. Germline V gene lookup returns CDR1 SGHTA and CDR2 FQGNSA. There are 14 residues in the CDR3. Losses at the gene ends were 5 bases for V and 4 bases for J; bases not matched to a gene: 8. The chain's CDR3 is CASSRDYQGYEQYF. In nucleotides, the CDR3 is TGTGCCAGCAGCCGGGACTATCAAGGGTACGAGCAGTACTTC.

The chain carries TRBV15 and TRBJ1-3, with TRBD1 matching over 8 bases. Losses at the gene ends were 0 bases for V and 4 bases for J; bases not matched to a gene: 2. Germline V gene lookup returns CDR1 LNHNV and CDR2 YYDKDF (reference sequence). The CDR3 length is 15 residues. Written as DNA, the CDR3 is TGTGCCACCAGCAGAGATTGGACAGGGGGAAACACCATATATTTT. Translated: CATSRDWTGGNTIYF.

This sequence joins TRBV15 and TRBJ2-7, with D unclear. Per germline, CDR1 LNHNV and CDR2 YYDKDF (reference sequence). The CDR3 totals 13 residues. Trimming left V 1 base short and J 4 bases short, with 8 bases between. The CDR3 sequence: CATSRAPGYEQYF. The CDR3 DNA is TGTGCCACCAGCAGAGCGCCAGGTTACGAGCAGTACTTC. Combining the CDR3 with reference TRBV15 and TRBJ2-7 gives the whole variable domain DAMVIQNPRYQVTQFGKPVTLSCSQTLNHNVMYWYQQKSSQAPKLLFHYYDKDFNNEADTPDNFQSRRPNTSFCFLDIRSPGLGDTAMYLCATSRAPGYEQYFGPGTRLTVT.

The chain carries TRBV5-1 and TRBJ1-1; TRBD1 might be the D (5 bases). Germline values: CDR1 SGHRS, CDR2 YFSETQ. V was cut by 6 bases and J by 0 bases, with 18 bases left in between. This CDR3 spans 16 amino acids. The CDR3 region is CASNQGADRMNTEAFF. The CDR3 coding sequence is TGCGCCAGCAACCAAGGGGCGGACCGAATGAACACTGAAGCTTTCTTT.

The genes are TRBV9 and TRBJ1-4, with a weak D call TRBD1 (6 bases). The CDR3 has 14 residues. Germline V gene lookup returns CDR1 SGDLS and CDR2 YYNGEE. V lost 4 bases, J lost 7 bases, and 14 bases lay in between. Here the CDR3 reads CASSLTGYGEKLFF. CDR3 coding DNA: TGTGCCAGCAGCCTCACAGGGTATGGTGAAAAACTGTTTTTT. Filled out from reference TRBV9 and TRBJ1-4, the complete variable domain reads DSGVTQTPKHLITATGQRVTLRCSPRSGDLSVYWYQQSLDQGLQFLIQYYNGEERAKGNILERFSAQQFPDLHSELNLSSLELGDSALYFCASSLTGYGEKLFFGSGTQLSVL.

This clone occurred once. The V gene is TRBV19, the J gene TRBJ1-6, with D tentatively TRBD1 (6 bases). Germline loops: CDR1 LNHDA, CDR2 SQIVND (reference sequence). V was clipped by 0 bases and J by 0 bases, with 24 bases between them. This CDR3 has 22 residues. Here the CDR3 DNA reads TGTGCCAGTAGTATAGACCCCCGTCAACCCGGACAGCGACGCTCCTATAATTCACCCCTCCACTTT. It translates to CASSIDPRQPGQRRSYNSPLHF.

This sequence joins TRBV10-1 and TRBJ2-7; the match to TRBD1 covers 8 bases. The CDR3 covers 16 residues. The V segment lost 3 bases and the J segment 5 bases; nucleotides outside the gene matches: 12. The V gene's germline CDR1 is WNHNN and CDR2 SYGVQD (reference sequence). CDR3 amino acids: CASSDNPQGALDEQYF. The CDR3, as DNA: TGCGCCAGCAGTGATAATCCTCAGGGGGCTTTGGACGAGCAGTACTTC.

CDR3 region: CASSGQVRQETQYF. The CDR3 nucleotides are TGTGCCAGCTCGGGACAGGTCAGGCAGGAGACCCAGTACTTC. This sequence joins TRBV18 and TRBJ2-5; TRBD1 matches at 8 bases. CDR3 length equals 14 residues. With 6 bases clipped from V and 5 bases from J, the junction kept 8 bases outside the gene matches. Germline lookup yields CDR1 KGHSH and CDR2 LQKENI.

V and J are TRBV18 and TRBJ2-7; no definite D call. This CDR3 comprises 13 residues. The germline CDR1 and CDR2 sequences are KGHSH and LQKENI. Trimming took 4 bases from V and 2 from J, leaving 9 bases between them. The CDR3 nucleotides are TGTGCCAGCTCACTCGCGGTCCCCTACGAGCAGTACTTC. Translated, it gives CASSLAVPYEQYF.

V and J are TRBV21-1 and TRBJ2-6; the D segment call TRBD1 is taken from the table without a DNA check. TRBV21-1 is classified as a pseudogene. This CDR3 comprises 19 residues. The chain's CDR3 is CASSKKIDNTFSGANVLTF. The CDR3 region has the DNA TGTGCCAGCAGCAAAAAGATAGACAATACCTTCTCTGGGGCCAACGTCCTGACTTTC.

This sequence joins TRBV5-4 and TRBJ2-1, with 12 bases aligning to TRBD2. V lost 5 bases to trimming and J lost 3 bases; unmatched junction nucleotides: 6. This CDR3 comprises 16 residues. CDR1 SGHNT and CDR2 YYREEE come from the germline V gene (reference sequence). The CDR3 nucleotides are TGTGCCAGCAGTCAGCGGACTAGCGGGATCTACAATGAGCAGTTCTTC. Translated, it gives CASSQRTSGIYNEQFF.

This chain links TRBV7-9 with TRBJ2-1, with D tentatively TRBD1 (6 bases). V gave up 5 bases and J gave up 6 bases, with 8 bases separating them. Germline CDR1 SEHNR, CDR2 FQNEAQ (reference sequence). The CDR3 runs to 12 residues. The CDR3 sequence is CASSPDSNEQFF. CDR3 DNA sequence: TGTGCCAGCAGCCCGGACAGCAATGAGCAGTTCTTC.

V is TRBV27 and J is TRBJ2-1, with TRBD2 matching 8 bases. The CDR3 sequence is 13 residues long. V lost 5 bases and J lost 7; bases outside the gene matches: 4. The V gene's germline CDR1 is MNHEY and CDR2 SMNVEV (reference sequence). The CDR3 DNA reads TGTGCCAGCAGTAAGCGGGAGACGAATGAGCAGTTCTTC. Protein: CASSKRETNEQFF.

V usage is TRBV19 and J usage is TRBJ1-4; TRBD1 matches at 7 bases. The J segment lost 7 bases and the V segment lost 4 bases, leaving 6 bases of the junction unmatched. This CDR3 has 14 amino acids. Germline V lookup: CDR1 LNHDA, CDR2 SQIVND (reference sequence). CDR3 region: CASSKSGTAEKLFF. In DNA form, the CDR3 reads TGTGCCAGTAGTAAATCCGGGACAGCTGAAAAACTGTTTTTT.

This chain connects TRBV4-3 to TRBJ2-7, with D maybe TRBD2 (5 bases). Germline values: CDR1 LGHNA, CDR2 YSLEER. The CDR3 length is 16 residues. V was clipped by 0 bases and J by 0 bases, with 12 bases between them. DNA for the CDR3: TGCGCCAGCAGCCAAGATTCTGGAGCGGTCTCCTACGAGCAGTACTTC. Protein: CASSQDSGAVSYEQYF.

Only one count was recorded for this clone. The gene calls are TRBV6-1 and TRBJ2-1, with 11 positions matching TRBD2. The V gene's germline CDR1 is MNHNS and CDR2 SASEGT. The CDR3 is made up of 16 amino acids. V lost 0 bases to trimming and J lost 13 bases; unmatched junction nucleotides: 11. CDR3: CASSEAGSGRAGVQFF. CDR3 coding DNA: TGTGCCAGCAGTGAAGCGGGTAGCGGGAGGGCCGGTGTACAGTTCTTC.

The V gene is TRBV5-4, the J gene TRBJ1-5; a weak D match, TRBD1 (6 bases). The V gene's germline CDR1 is SGHNT and CDR2 YYREEE (reference sequence). The CDR3 runs 16 residues. V lost 2 bases to trimming and J lost 1 base, with 13 bases between them. CDR3 region: CASSFGAGESNQPQHF. The CDR3 DNA reads TGTGCCAGCAGCTTCGGGGCAGGGGAGAGCAATCAGCCCCAGCATTTT. Full variable domain (rest looked up from reference TRBV5-4 and TRBJ1-5): ETGVTQSPTHLIKTRGQQVTLRCSSQSGHNTVSWYQQALGQGPQFIFQYYREEENGRGNFPPRFSGLQFPNYSSELNVNALELDDSALYLCASSFGAGESNQPQHFGDGTRLSIL.

This rearrangement joins TRBV18 to TRBJ1-4, with 8 bases fitting TRBD1. This CDR3 comprises 15 residues. V was pared by 4 bases and J by 5 bases, with 6 bases of the junction left unmatched. Per germline, CDR1 KGHSH and CDR2 LQKENI. The CDR3 spells CASSLAGTGNEKLFF. CDR3 sequence (DNA): TGTGCCAGCTCACTTGCCGGGACAGGAAATGAAAAACTGTTTTTT.

The rearrangement joins TRBV6-6 to TRBJ2-1; TRBD1 aligns across 9 bases. The junction had 14 bases not matched to a gene; V was cut back by 6 bases and J by 8 bases. Germline V gene sequence: CDR1 MNHNY, CDR2 SVGAGI (reference sequence). The CDR3 contains 16 residues. Written as DNA, the CDR3 is TGTGCCAGCAGCCCCTTCCCGGGACAGGGCGAGCATGAGCAGTTCTTC. This sequence encodes CASSPFPGQGEHEQFF.

This chain connects TRBV4-3 to TRBJ2-1; possibly TRBD2 for D (6 bases). The CDR3 is made up of 18 amino acids. Deletions cut 0 bases from V and 1 base from J, with 16 bases between. The germline CDR1 and CDR2 sequences are LGHNA and YSLEER. Written as DNA, the CDR3 is TGCGCCAGCAGCCAAGATCTAGGAGGGGTATTATCCTACAATGAGCAGTTCTTC. Translated, it gives CASSQDLGGVLSYNEQFF.

J is TRBJ2-3 and V is TRBV28, with TRBD2 matching over 8 bases. This CDR3 has 15 amino acids. The ends lost 10 bases at V and 1 base at J; junction bases unmatched: 10. CDR1 and CDR2 (germline): MDHEN, SYDVKM. CDR3 residues: CANTPGGGRTDTQYF. The CDR3 nucleotides read TGTGCCAACACCCCGGGGGGGGGACGCACAGATACGCAGTATTTT.

This rearrangement joins TRBV25-1 to TRBJ2-3; no clear D gene. Germline values: CDR1 MGHDK, CDR2 SYGVNS. The CDR3 is made up of 15 amino acids. V lost 1 base and J lost 4, with 12 bases in between. The CDR3 sequence is CASSEFGVTADTQYF. CDR3 sequence (DNA): TGTGCCAGCAGTGAATTCGGTGTAACAGCAGATACGCAGTATTTT. Full variable domain (outside the CDR3, taken from reference TRBV25-1 and TRBJ2-3): EADIYQTPRYLVIGTGKKITLECSQTMGHDKMYWYQQDPGMELHLIHYSYGVNSTEKGDLSSESTVSRIRTEHFPLTLESARPSHTSQYLCASSEFGVTADTQYFGPGTRLTVL.

The chain recombines TRBV6-5 with TRBJ1-5, with a tentative D call TRBD1 (6 bases). The CDR3 contains 15 residues. V was pared by 4 bases and J by 3 bases, with 13 bases between. CDR1 and CDR2 (germline): MNHEY, SVGAGI. CDR3 bases: TGTGCCAGCAGTTCCACCTCAGGGGCCAATCAGCCCCAGCATTTT. Protein: CASSSTSGANQPQHF.

The V and J genes are TRBV27 and TRBJ2-1, with TRBD1 matching over 7 bases. This CDR3 comprises 14 residues. Germline loops: CDR1 MNHEY, CDR2 SMNVEV (reference sequence). Germline trimming cut 5 bases from V and 4 bases from J; bases unmatched to any gene: 5. CDR3 nucleotide sequence: TGTGCCAGCAGTCTAGGGACAGATTACAATGAGCAGTTCTTC. Protein sequence: CASSLGTDYNEQFF.